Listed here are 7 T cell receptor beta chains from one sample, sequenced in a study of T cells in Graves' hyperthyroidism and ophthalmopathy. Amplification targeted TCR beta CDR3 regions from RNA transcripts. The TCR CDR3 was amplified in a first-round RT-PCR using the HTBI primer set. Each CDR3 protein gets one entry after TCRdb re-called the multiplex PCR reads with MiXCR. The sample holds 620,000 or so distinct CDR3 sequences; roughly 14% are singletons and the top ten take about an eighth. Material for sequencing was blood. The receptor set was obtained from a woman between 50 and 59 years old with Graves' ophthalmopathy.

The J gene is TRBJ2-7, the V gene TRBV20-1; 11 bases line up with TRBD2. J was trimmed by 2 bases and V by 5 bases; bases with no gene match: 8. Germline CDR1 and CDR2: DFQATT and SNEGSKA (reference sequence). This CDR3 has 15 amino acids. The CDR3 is CSASKPGLAAYEQYF. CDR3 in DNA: TGCAGTGCTTCTAAACCGGGACTAGCGGCCTACGAGCAGTACTTC.

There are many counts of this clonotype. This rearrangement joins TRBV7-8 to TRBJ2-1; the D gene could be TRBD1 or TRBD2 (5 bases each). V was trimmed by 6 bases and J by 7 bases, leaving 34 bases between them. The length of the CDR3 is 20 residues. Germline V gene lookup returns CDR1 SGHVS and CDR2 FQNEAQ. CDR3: CASRRTTGTFGTMYKNEQFF. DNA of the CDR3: TGTGCCAGCAGAAGAACCACGGGCACATTCGGGACCATGTATAAGAATGAGCAGTTCTTC. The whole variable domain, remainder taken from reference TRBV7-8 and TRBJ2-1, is GAGVSQSPRYKVAKRGQDVALRCDPISGHVSLFWYQQALGQGPEFLTYFQNEAQLDKSGLPSDRFFAERPEGSVSTLKIQRTQQEDSAVYLCASRRTTGTFGTMYKNEQFFGPGTRLTVL.

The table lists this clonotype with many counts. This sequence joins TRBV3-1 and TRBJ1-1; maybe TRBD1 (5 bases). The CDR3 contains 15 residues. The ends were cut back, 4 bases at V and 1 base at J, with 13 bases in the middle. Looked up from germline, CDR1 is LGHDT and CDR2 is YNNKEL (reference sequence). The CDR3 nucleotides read TGTGCCAGCAGCCTCTCCGGGACTAAGAACACTGAAGCTTTCTTT. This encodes CASSLSGTKNTEAFF.

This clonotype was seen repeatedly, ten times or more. The CDR3 region is CASSLTGTSRVYEQYF. CDR3 sequence (DNA): TGTGCCAGCTCACTCACCGGGACTAGCAGAGTCTACGAGCAGTACTTC. The V gene is TRBV18, the J gene TRBJ2-7; 9 nucleotides line up with TRBD2. The CDR3 runs to 16 residues. Germline lookup yields CDR1 KGHSH and CDR2 LQKENI. V dropped 4 bases and J dropped 3; count of bases not matched to a gene: 10.

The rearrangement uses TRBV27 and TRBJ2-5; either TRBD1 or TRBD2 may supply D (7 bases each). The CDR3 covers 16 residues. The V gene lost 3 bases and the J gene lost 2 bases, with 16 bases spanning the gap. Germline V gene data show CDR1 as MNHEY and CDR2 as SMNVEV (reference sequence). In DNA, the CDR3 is TGTGCCAGCAGTTTGAACAACAGGGGAGGGCAAGAGACCCAGTACTTC. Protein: CASSLNNRGGQETQYF.

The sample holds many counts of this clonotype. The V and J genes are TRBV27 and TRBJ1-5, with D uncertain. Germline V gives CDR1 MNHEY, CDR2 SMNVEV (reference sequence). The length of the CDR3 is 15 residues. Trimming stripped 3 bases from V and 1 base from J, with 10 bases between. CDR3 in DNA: TGTGCCAGCAGTTTGATTCGGGGAAGCAATCAGCCCCAGCATTTT. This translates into CASSLIRGSNQPQHF.

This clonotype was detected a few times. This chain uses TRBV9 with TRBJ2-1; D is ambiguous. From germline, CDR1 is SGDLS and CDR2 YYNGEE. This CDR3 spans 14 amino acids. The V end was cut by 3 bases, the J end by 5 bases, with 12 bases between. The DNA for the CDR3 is TGTGCCAGCAGCGGAGCCCTAAGAGACAATGAGCAGTTCTTC. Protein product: CASSGALRDNEQFF.